This entry lists 2 T cell receptor beta chains sequenced from one sample in a study of cytomegalovirus exposure and HLA in healthy donors (dated by TCRdb to 2016 to 2017). Preparation of the library involved the immunoSEQ multiplex PCR assay. For the multiplex PCR, a mixture combining 60 forward primers for TCR Vbeta segments and 13 reverse primers for TCR Jbeta segments was used. This is the immuneACCESS table as TCRdb keeps it, with only in-frame sequences that have V and J called. A part of the clones is gone; compared with another copy, unresolved V genes explain less than half, and the rest is unexplained. The sample table shows some 45,000 clones, and approximately 70% are seen once. About 6% of the sample rests with the top ten. Material for sequencing was PBMCs. Receptors originate from a man aged 25 to 45 in good health and CMV-seronegative.

The V call is TRBV2, the J call TRBJ2-1; possible D gene TRBD1, 6 bases. Germline V gene sequence: CDR1 SNHLY, CDR2 FYNNEI. The V end lost 6 bases, the J end lost 0 bases, and 9 bases lay between the germline ends. The CDR3 sequence is 14 residues long. The CDR3 DNA follows: TGTGCCAGCAGAGACAGGATCTCCTACAATGAGCAGTTCTTC. This sequence encodes CASRDRISYNEQFF.

This clone was seen only once. The chain is built from TRBV19 and TRBJ1-1, with D perhaps TRBD1 (5 bases). Germline values: CDR1 LNHDA, CDR2 SQIVND (reference sequence). The CDR3 length is 15 residues. Trimming took 1 base from V and 4 from J, leaving 13 bases between them. CDR3 region: CASSIGYQGSTEAFF. CDR3 DNA sequence: TGTGCCAGTAGTATAGGGTACCAGGGAAGCACTGAAGCTTTCTTT.